This TCR beta chain is drawn from a study of Graves' ophthalmopathy and Graves' hyperthyroidism. Study-level points and caveats: The model predicted progression of ophthalmopathy with a sensitivity of roughly 70%, and its specificity was around 72%.

TCR beta CDR3 regions were amplified from RNA transcripts. The workflow started with a first-round RT-PCR run with HTBI primers and then moved on to a second-round multiplex PCR. TCRdb re-called the multiplex PCR reads with MiXCR, one entry per CDR3 protein. Seen here are over 450,000 distinct CDR3 sequences, about 15% observed once, and the top ten hold around 9.8%. Comments on this clonotype: Its antigen remains unidentified.

Trimming cost V 5 bases and J 4 bases, with 18 bases left between them. Germline V gene lookup returns CDR1 MNHEY and CDR2 SMNVEV (reference sequence). The CDR3 contains 15 residues. This sequence joins TRBV27 and TRBJ2-7, with D possibly matching TRBD2 (6 bases). The specimen was blood. The sequence derives from a woman under 40 with Graves' ophthalmopathy. The CDR3 DNA is TGTGCCAGCAGTCTTCCGGGACTCCACATATACGAGCAGTACTTC. Protein sequence: CASSLPGLHIYEQYF.